A selection of T cell receptor beta chains follows, all from one sample in a study of identifying expanded T cells in peripheral blood. Data came from immunoSEQ multiplex PCR; TCRdb stores just in-frame clones and leaves some out. The sample lists 50,000 or so clones, more than 70% occurring once. Sequencing input: blood. These receptors all come from a person aged 18 to 75 in good health. CDR3s include the opening cysteine and the closing phenylalanine or tryptophan. The order of the fields is D gene, J gene, V gene, CDR3 protein. A D gene is named only where the DNA matches it firmly.

TRBD1 TRBJ2-1 TRBV30 CAWSARDRAPNEQFF
- TRBJ2-2 TRBV19 CASSKRGGSNTGELFF
TRBD1 TRBJ1-6 TRBV19 CASSLGQGARILSPLHF
TRBD1 TRBJ1-5 TRBV5-1 CASSRTGVQPQHF
- TRBJ2-5 TRBV5-5 CASSWGGGRVTQYF
- TRBJ2-3 TRBV7-2 CASRRRSDGTDTQYF
- TRBJ1-5 TRBV11-2 CASSLAGNQPQHF
TRBD1 TRBJ2-1 TRBV11-2 CASSRDRGGNEQFF
- TRBJ1-2 TRBV14 CASSSLEGVNYGYTF
- TRBJ1-5 TRBV6-5 CASSQDSGGGQPQHF
- TRBJ2-1 TRBV11-3 CASSFLRYNEQFF
TRBD2 TRBJ2-1 TRBV27 CASSLFRGRASGFGEQFF
TRBD1 TRBJ2-2 TRBV2 CASSDRGQGMVGELFF
TRBD2 TRBJ2-7 TRBV6-5 CASSYSEAGQYEQYF
- TRBJ2-5 TRBV9 CASSVGSRAQETQYF
TRBD1 TRBJ1-4 TRBV6-5 CASSYSGGTGSEKLFF
TRBD1 TRBJ1-2 TRBV28 CASRKGGREDGYTF
- TRBJ2-5 TRBV7-2 CASSFGETQYF
- TRBJ1-5 TRBV9 CASSGGGNQPQHF
- TRBJ1-2 TRBV7-8 CASSLEETYGYTF
- TRBJ2-7 TRBV2 CASSWTYEQYF
TRBD2 TRBJ2-1 TRBV25-1 CASRSSGYNEQFF
TRBD1 TRBJ2-7 TRBV2 CASREFRDRGYEQYF
- TRBJ1-1 TRBV11-2 CASSRRDGRRGAFF
TRBD1 TRBJ2-5 TRBV7-6 CASSPRPGQQETQYF
- TRBJ1-1 TRBV2 CASSVSRRGRTEAFF
- TRBJ1-2 TRBV6-5 CASRLLSRNGYTF
TRBD1 TRBJ2-7 TRBV5-1 CASSQGQHFYEQYF
- TRBJ2-3 TRBV27 CASSRLEGSDTQYF
- TRBJ2-6 TRBV7-6 CASSATRAGANVLTF
- TRBJ2-3 TRBV19 CASSIPRLDTQYF
- TRBJ2-3 TRBV29-1 CSVRRGSTDTQYF
- TRBJ2-3 TRBV5-4 CASSLKDTQYF
- TRBJ2-5 TRBV5-5 CASSLALGQETQYF
- TRBJ1-1 TRBV27 CASSLSVGNTEAFF
- TRBJ2-7 TRBV5-6 CASSSSYEQYF
- TRBJ1-4 TRBV5-6 CASSSYWASTNEKLFF
- TRBJ2-1 TRBV5-3 CARSLVTSLPLSEQFF
- TRBJ2-5 TRBV4-3 CASSQDLASSGQETQYF
- TRBJ2-1 TRBV15 CATSREGGGAYNEQFF
- TRBJ2-5 TRBV12-5 CASAMGRTNQETQYF
- TRBJ2-6 TRBV6-5 CASSRQFSGANVLTF
- TRBJ1-5 TRBV7-3 CASSLSCPEPQHF
- TRBJ2-3 TRBV7-8 CASSRQGTDTQYF
- TRBJ1-2 TRBV19 CAAGYENTF
- TRBJ1-2 TRBV11-2 CASSLGSGSGYGYTF
TRBD1 TRBJ2-7 TRBV28 CASSGDRGVYEQYF
TRBD2 TRBJ2-7 TRBV29-1 CSVVGGAGEGPYEQYF
- TRBJ1-2 TRBV7-6 CASSLGQDYGYTF
- TRBJ2-7 TRBV11-2 CASSLVAKTDIYEQYF
- TRBJ2-1 TRBV11-2 CASSLERGEQFF
TRBD2 TRBJ2-3 TRBV5-1 CASSLGTSGTTSTDTQYF